This T cell receptor (beta chain) was found in a study of T cells after yellow fever vaccination. This CDR3 region has 14 residues. CDR1 and CDR2 (germline): LGHDT, YNNKEL (reference sequence). V dropped 7 bases and J dropped 4 bases, with 14 bases sitting between them. TCRdb analysed the 5' RACE reads with MiXCR anew, one entry per CDR3 protein. The data show fewer than 350,000 distinct CDR3 sequences, 4% to 5.5% seen once. General study points: Booster samples showed a return of most primary-vaccination clones (roughly 96% CD4, 80% to 90% CD8). Clonotype sharing between CD4 and CD8 compartments was small.

Details on this clonotype: As yet, its antigen is unknown.

The TCR comes from a man between 18 and 29 years old who received the YFV17D yellow fever vaccine. The specimen comprised PBMCs, sampled 15 days after the yellow fever booster vaccination. The chain uses TRBV3-1 and TRBJ2-1, with a possible D match to TRBD1 (5 bases). The chain's CDR3 is CASTLSNRYNEQFF. In nucleotides, the CDR3 is TGTGCCAGCACCCTAAGTAACAGGTACAATGAGCAGTTCTTC.